A selection of T cell receptor beta chains follows, all from one sample in a study of patients and donors after allogeneic stem cell transplantation. TCRdb ran MiXCR on the RT-PCR reads and lists one entry per CDR3 protein. The profile covers hundreds of thousands of distinct CDR3 sequences, with 16% appearing a single time and roughly 7% taken by the ten largest. Sequencing used blood, either unsorted or a sorted T cell fraction (not recorded which). The receptors shown here come from a human donor who was either an allogeneic HSCT recipient or a stem cell or donor lymphocyte infusion donor (not recorded which). It is not recorded whose cells these are; they may come from a transplant donor. Both conserved end residues are part of each CDR3. A D gene is named only where the DNA matches it firmly. Clone size is shown for a subset of rows, as once, few, many or a class of expanded clone.

J	V	size	D	DNA	CDR3
TRBJ2-3	TRBV5-5	-	-	TGTGCCAGCAGCTTGGGAGGTGGGGCTTTATTCACAGATACGCAGTATTTT	CASSLGGGALFTDTQYF
TRBJ2-1	TRBV18	-	-	TGTGCCAGCTCACCACCGTTGGCCAATGAGCAGTTCTTC	CASSPPLANEQFF
TRBJ2-6	TRBV6-2/TRBV6-3	few	-	TGTGCCAGCAGTTACTCAGGGGTTGGGGCCAACGTCCTGACTTTC	CASSYSGVGANVLTF
TRBJ1-2	TRBV12-3/TRBV12-4	-	-	TGTGCCAGCACCCCCCCAACGACAGTCCACGGCTACACCTTC	CASTPPTTVHGYTF
TRBJ2-1	TRBV20-1	few	-	TGCAGTGCTAGTTTGCAGGGGTTTTTCCGCAGCTCCTACAATGAGCAGTTCTTC	CSASLQGFFRSSYNEQFF
TRBJ2-4	TRBV9	few	-	TGTGCCAGCAGCGTCCGAGCAGGGCAAGCCAAAAACATTCAGTACTTC	CASSVRAGQAKNIQYF
TRBJ2-3	TRBV6-1	-	TRBD2	TGTGCCAGCAGTAGAAACGTAGCGGGAGCCCTCACAGATACGCAGTATTTT	CASSRNVAGALTDTQYF
TRBJ1-5	TRBV6-5	many	-	TGTGCCAGCAGTTACTCAGGGTACGGGGTTGAGCCCCAGCATTTT	CASSYSGYGVEPQHF
TRBJ2-5	TRBV4-1	few	TRBD2	TGCGCCAGCAGCTGGAGCGGGGGGGCGGAACTCACCGGGACCCAGTACTTC	CASSWSGGAELTGTQYF
TRBJ1-2	TRBV12-3/TRBV12-4	-	-	TGTGCCAGCAGTTCGACAGCCCAGGGCTATGGCTACACCTTC	CASSSTAQGYGYTF
TRBJ1-3	TRBV2	many	-	TGTGCCAGCACCGTTTGGGAAGGAAACACCATATATTTT	CASTVWEGNTIYF
TRBJ2-7	TRBV4-3	-	TRBD1	TGCGCCAGCAGCCAAAGACAGGGGGCGGGCAACGAGCAGTACTTC	CASSQRQGAGNEQYF
TRBJ2-3	TRBV5-6	few	TRBD2	TGTGCCAGCAGCTCACTAGCGGGAGGGCCGGGAGCAGATACGCAGTATTTT	CASSSLAGGPGADTQYF
TRBJ2-7	TRBV12-3/TRBV12-4	few	-	TGTGCCAGCAGTTTTGGGGGTTTTGCCTACGAGCAGTACTTC	CASSFGGFAYEQYF
TRBJ1-2	TRBV30	few	-	TGTGCCTGGAAGGGGAGCAAGCCGATAAGTGGCTACACCTTC	CAWKGSKPISGYTF
TRBJ1-2	TRBV7-7	-	-	TGTGCCAGCAGCTTATTCTCCGCGGGGGGATCGAGCGGTGGCTACACCTTC	CASSLFSAGGSSGGYTF
TRBJ2-3	TRBV12-3/TRBV12-4	-	TRBD2	TGTGCCAGCAGTTTAGGGACTCGGGGGGCAGATACGCAGTATTTT	CASSLGTRGADTQYF
TRBJ2-7	TRBV6-1	many	-	TGTGCCAGCTCGCCGGGGTCTGTCTACGAGCAGTACTTC	CASSPGSVYEQYF
TRBJ1-2	TRBV27	few	TRBD1	TGTGCCAGCAGGGACAGGGGGTTGACTAACTATGGCTACACCTTC	CASRDRGLTNYGYTF
TRBJ2-5	TRBV28	-	-	TGTGCCAGCAGTTTTTGGGGAAACCAAGAGACCCAGTACTTC	CASSFWGNQETQYF
TRBJ2-5	TRBV2	few	-	TGTGCCAGCAGTGAAGCGCTCCGGGGCTTCGGCGAGGGTATGGAGACCCAGTACTTC	CASSEALRGFGEGMETQYF
TRBJ2-3	TRBV7-7	-	-	TGTGCTAGCAGCTTAGACTGGAGAGATACGCAGTATTTT	CASSLDWRDTQYF
TRBJ1-1	TRBV30	-	-	TGTGCCTGGAGTGTGGCAGCTATGAACACTGAAGCTTTCTTT	CAWSVAAMNTEAFF
TRBJ2-7	TRBV9	-	TRBD1	TGTGCCAGCAGCGAAAGAGGACAGGGGACAGGTCGGTACTTC	CASSERGQGTGRYF
TRBJ2-3	TRBV9	few	TRBD1	TGTGCCAGCAGCATAACAGGGGCGGGAGATACGCAGTATTTT	CASSITGAGDTQYF
TRBJ2-3	TRBV27	few	TRBD2	TGTGCCAGCAGTGGACTAGCGGGACCAGAAGGTGGGCAGTATTTT	CASSGLAGPEGGQYF
TRBJ2-1	TRBV14	many	TRBD2	TGTGCCAGCAGCCAAGGGACTAGCGAGTTCTTC	CASSQGTSEFF
TRBJ1-1	TRBV12-3/TRBV12-4	few	-	TGTGCCAGCAGTGCCTGGCTGGGGAGCACTGAAGCTTTCTTT	CASSAWLGSTEAFF